The present entry profiles one T cell receptor (beta chain) with its context. What this receptor recognizes is not known. No base-level quality is on record; no much larger clone is a single base apart. The entry originates in a study of T cell repertoires in cytomegalovirus infection (dated by TCRdb to between 2018 and 2021). With respect to the entire study: Because public TCR beta signatures pointed to carriage of CMV infection together with the matching HLA type, the HLA type of each donor mattered for the analysis. Study-level results and caveats: The ex vivo response was dominated by HLA-C-restricted CMV-specific TCR beta clonotypes, and the single most frequent clonotype in two of eight donors was supplied by these HLA-C-restricted clonotypes. Carriers of CMV infection plus the relevant HLA type were discriminated by the cumulative frequency of public TCR beta family members in the study cohort and in an independent roughly 370-donor cohort.

Data came from an Illumina HiSeq 1500. TCRdb reran the public reads through fastp at Q25 and MiXCR, keeping productive beta chains. When rows share a CDR3 protein, they turn into one entry using the most common DNA and genes. The sample records 290,000 or so distinct CDR3 sequences, about 25% of which are singletons. The leading ten clones occupy roughly 13% of the sample. V drops 8 bases and J drops 2 bases, leaving 13 bases in between. From the germline V gene, CDR1 is MDHEN and CDR2 is SYDVKM. The CDR3 starts with the cysteine, ends with the phenylalanine, and has 13 residues. This entry keeps only the CDR3 DNA: 39 bases, framed from base 1.

The material sequenced was PBMCs. The rearrangement joined TRBV28 to TRBJ2-7; matching of 6 bases hints at TRBD1 as the D gene. The receptor was derived from a human donor in good health (CMV status not recorded). Some clones in this sample may be carry-over from other donors' samples. CDR3 loop: CASLNRVAYEQYF. The nucleotides read TGTGCCAGCCTAAACAGGGTTGCCTACGAGCAGTACTTC.